This T cell receptor beta chain was observed in a study of regulatory T cells in long-lasting Graves disease. Whole-study findings and limits: Persistent disease preferred TRBV28, TRBJ1-2 and TRBJ2-5; new disease, TRBV20-1 and TRBJ2-1. Patients with persistent Graves' had lower TCR diversity than newly diagnosed patients. Clonotypes that were public and shared totalled approximately 2,800 in persistent patients versus approximately 970 in new patients.

Between the trimmed V and J ends, which lost 1 base and 3 bases, there was a span of 12 bases. The CDR3 consists of 15 residues. As to this clonotype: The antigen is unknown.

Library construction for TCR beta used iRepertoire HTBI primers and Arm-PCR of CDR3 regions. MiXCR, run by TCRdb on the multiplex PCR reads, gives a single entry per CDR3 protein. The repertoire includes some 320,000 distinct CDR3 sequences, more than 15% of them detected once, and approximately 35% sits in the top ten. The sample's time point: newly diagnosed GD, antithyroid drugs for less than 3 months. Researchers made the TCR library from RNA that was extracted from PBMCs. In Xi'an, China, an endocrinology department was the source of patients. The source material was peripheral blood mononuclear cells (PBMCs), sampled at new diagnosis, from a patient treated with antithyroid drugs. The sequence derives from a female donor with Graves disease. V gene TRBV12-3 or TRBV12-4 combines with J gene TRBJ1-1; D remains ambiguous. As DNA, the CDR3 is TGTGCCAGCAGTTTAGGAGGTCTGAGGGACACTGAAGCTTTCTTT. Protein: CASSLGGLRDTEAFF.